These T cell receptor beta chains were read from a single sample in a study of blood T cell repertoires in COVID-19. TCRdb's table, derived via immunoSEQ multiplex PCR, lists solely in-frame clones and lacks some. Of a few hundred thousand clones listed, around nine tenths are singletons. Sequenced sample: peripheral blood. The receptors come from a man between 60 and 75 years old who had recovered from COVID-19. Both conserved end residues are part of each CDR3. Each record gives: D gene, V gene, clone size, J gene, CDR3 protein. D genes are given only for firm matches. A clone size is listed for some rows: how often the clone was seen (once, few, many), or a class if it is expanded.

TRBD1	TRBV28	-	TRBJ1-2	CASTQGDYGYTF
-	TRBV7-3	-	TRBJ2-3	CASSLGGVRSTDTQYF
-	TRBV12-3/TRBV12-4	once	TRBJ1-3	CASSKSAGVTIYF
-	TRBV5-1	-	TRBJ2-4	CASSSPGAAKNIQYF
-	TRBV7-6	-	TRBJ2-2	CASSQTGANTGELFF
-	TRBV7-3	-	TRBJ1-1	CASSFDGGGTEAFF
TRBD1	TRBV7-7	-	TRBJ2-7	CASSSAGTGVTSYEQYF
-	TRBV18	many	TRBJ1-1	CASSPRGPEAFF
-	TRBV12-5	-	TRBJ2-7	CASGLDTSSAYF
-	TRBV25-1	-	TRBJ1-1	CASSGGAGAEAFF
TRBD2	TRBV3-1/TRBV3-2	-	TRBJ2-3	CASSQARTSGSTQYF
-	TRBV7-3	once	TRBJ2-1	CASGRGGSYNEQFF
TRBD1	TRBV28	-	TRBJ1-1	CASTLPQGVLDTEAFF
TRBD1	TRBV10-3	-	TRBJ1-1	CAISESGQGPEAFF
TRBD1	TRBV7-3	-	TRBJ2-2	CASSLGRDSFTGELFF
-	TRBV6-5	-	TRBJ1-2	CASSRQKAAYGYTF
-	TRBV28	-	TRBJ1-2	CASESGNYGYTF
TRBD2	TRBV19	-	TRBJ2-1	CASSILAGAFGEQFF
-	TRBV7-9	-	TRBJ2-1	CASSRQESSYNEQFF
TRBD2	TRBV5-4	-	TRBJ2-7	CASSLERDETYEQYF
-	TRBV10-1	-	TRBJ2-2	CASSEEGKNTGELFF
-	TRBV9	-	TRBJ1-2	CAGPSALDGYTF
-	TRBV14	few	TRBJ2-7	CASSLGRGYEQYF
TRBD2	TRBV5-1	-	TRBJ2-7	CASSSGLAGVHEQYF
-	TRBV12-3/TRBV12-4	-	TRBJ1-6	CASSPGGGGSHF
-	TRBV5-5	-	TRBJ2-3	CASSLARNTDTQYF
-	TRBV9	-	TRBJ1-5	CASSARQVNQPQHF
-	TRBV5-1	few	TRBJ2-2	CASSVKANTGELFF
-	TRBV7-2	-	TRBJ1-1	CACRGQPNTEAFF
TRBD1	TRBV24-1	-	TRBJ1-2	CATSDKQGAGGYGYTF
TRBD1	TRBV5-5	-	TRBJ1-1	CASSLGQAATGAFF
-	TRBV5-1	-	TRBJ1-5	CASSSGQTNSNQPQHF
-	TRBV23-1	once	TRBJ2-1	CASSQFQGLGEQFF
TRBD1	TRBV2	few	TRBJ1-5	CASSEARGQGGQPQHF
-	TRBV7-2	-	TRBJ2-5	CASSFDRRETQYF
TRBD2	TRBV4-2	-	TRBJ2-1	CASSQVLAGVGDYNEQFF
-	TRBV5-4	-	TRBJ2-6	CASSGWSSGANVLTF
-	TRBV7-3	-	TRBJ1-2	CASSPGTTYGYTF
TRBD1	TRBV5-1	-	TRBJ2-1	CASSLGGTGSNEQFF
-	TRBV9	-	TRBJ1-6	CASSVLGLQASPNSPLHF
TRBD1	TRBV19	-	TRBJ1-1	CASSPGQGNTEAFF
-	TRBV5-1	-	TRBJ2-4	CASSLAQGGRNIQYF